What follows is one T cell receptor beta chain and its context. Its antigen is currently unknown. Reverse transcription of 0.5 to 1 ug RNA was performed with random hexamers. TCRdb independently ran MiXCR on the immunoSEQ multiplex PCR reads; one entry per CDR3 protein. The table records tens of thousands of distinct CDR3 sequences, over 85% of them present only once. The CDR3 contains 15 residues. Germline V gene sequence: CDR1 DFQATT, CDR2 SNEGSKA (reference sequence). Trimming took 2 bases from V and 4 from J, leaving 17 bases between them. These data belong to a study of CD8 T cells in Susac syndrome. Study information: Active disease was present in about 6 of the sequenced Susac syndrome patients, whereas under 10 of them were in remission. The study, taken as a whole, reports: It was in TEMRA cells and active patients that Susac CD8+ clonal expansion peaked.

CD8+ and CD4+ T cells taken from blood had their TCR beta sequenced. Recently defined diagnostic criteria classed the Susac syndrome patients as definite or probable. This sequence joins TRBV20-1 and TRBJ2-5, with D perhaps matching TRBD1 or TRBD2 (6 bases each). The sample comprised CD8+ T cells from PBMCs. The sequence was collected from a human donor with Susac syndrome. CDR3: CSARNPEQGGETQYF. CDR3 DNA sequence: TGCAGTGCTAGAAACCCCGAACAGGGAGGAGAGACCCAGTACTTC.